This is a list of T cell receptor beta chains from one sample in a study of blood T cell repertoires in COVID-19. TCRdb's table, derived via immunoSEQ multiplex PCR, lists solely in-frame clones and lacks some. Found here are about 180,000 clones, 65% to 90% of them singletons; the top ten hold roughly 8.7%. The source material was peripheral blood. The source is a man between 50 and 59 years old with active or convalescent COVID-19. Both conserved end residues are part of each CDR3. The D gene is left open where the match is weak. Size is omitted from some rows. Given values are once, few, many or a class for expanded clones.

V	D	size	length	J	DNA	CDR3
TRBV7-9	TRBD2	.	13	TRBJ2-7	TGTGCCAGCAACCTAGCGGGAGCCTACGAGCAGTACTTC	CASNLAGAYEQYF
TRBV9	.	.	13	TRBJ2-1	TGTGCCAGCCAGCGGACCCCGTACAATGAGCAGTTCTTC	CASQRTPYNEQFF
TRBV30	.	.	14	TRBJ1-3	TGTGCCCGACAACCGCGGGGCTCCGGAAACACCATATATTTT	CARQPRGSGNTIYF
TRBV5-1	.	.	14	TRBJ2-7	TGCGCCAGCAGCTCCGGGTCAGAGGGGGGAGGGGAGTACTTC	CASSSGSEGGGEYF
TRBV29-1	TRBD1	.	13	TRBJ1-3	TGTGGAGGGGGCTCGGCGGGGAGAAACACCATATATTTT	CGGGSAGRNTIYF
TRBV10-2	.	few	14	TRBJ2-1	TGCGCCAGCACTAACCCGGACTACTCTTATGAGCAGTTCTTC	CASTNPDYSYEQFF
TRBV10-3	TRBD1	few	21	TRBJ2-3	TGTGCCATCAGTGAGCCCAGGGACAGGGGCTGGGAGGCCTCTAGCACAGATACGCAGTATTTT	CAISEPRDRGWEASSTDTQYF
TRBV15	.	.	15	TRBJ1-1	TGTGCCACCAGCAGAGGGGACAATTGGAACACTGAAGCTTTCTTT	CATSRGDNWNTEAFF
TRBV30	.	.	12	TRBJ2-1	TGTGCCTGGAGTTCCCAACAGTATGAGCAGTTCTTC	CAWSSQQYEQFF
TRBV7-5	.	.	15	TRBJ2-7	TGTGTCAGAAGCTTGGGAGCGGGAGCCTTATACGAGCAGTACTTC	CVRSLGAGALYEQYF
TRBV23-1	TRBD1	.	17	TRBJ1-1	TGCGCCAGTTTATACCGTGGGACAGTGGGAATGAACACTGAAGCTTTCTTT	CASLYRGTVGMNTEAFF
TRBV29-1	.	.	12	TRBJ2-5	TGCAGCGTTAACCAGTACCAAGAGACCCAGTACTTC	CSVNQYQETQYF
TRBV6-1	.	.	16	TRBJ1-5	TGTGCCAGCAGTGAAGCTGGAGGGCGCGGCAATCAGCCCCAGCATTTT	CASSEAGGRGNQPQHF
TRBV30	.	once	11	TRBJ2-1	TGTGCCTGGAGTCTTCGTAATGAGCAGTTCTTC	CAWSLRNEQFF
TRBV30	.	.	15	TRBJ1-1	TGTGCCTGGAACCCGACCCCAGGGTCGAGCACTGAAGCTTTCTTT	CAWNPTPGSSTEAFF
TRBV19	.	.	16	TRBJ1-6	TGTGCCAGTAGTTCCCACTCGACAAGTTATAATTCACCCCTCCACTTT	CASSSHSTSYNSPLHF
TRBV30	.	.	13	TRBJ1-2	TGTGCCTGGAGTCGGTGGACAAGCTATGGCTACACCTTC	CAWSRWTSYGYTF
TRBV24-1	.	.	14	TRBJ1-6	TGTGCCACCAGTGAGGGGGGGGCCGATTCACCCCTCCACTTT	CATSEGGADSPLHF
TRBV3-1/TRBV3-2	TRBD1	.	17	TRBJ1-2	TGTGCCAGCAGCCCTAGTCTGCATAGGACAGGGGGCTATGGCTACACCTTC	CASSPSLHRTGGYGYTF
TRBV30	.	once	13	TRBJ1-2	TGTGCCTGGAGTGAACCGGGACTAGGGGGCTACACCTTC	CAWSEPGLGGYTF
TRBV10-1	.	.	14	TRBJ1-1	TGCGCCAGCAGTGAGGGGTCGTGGGGCACTGAAGCTTTTTTT	CASSEGSWGTEAFF
TRBV28	TRBD1	.	15	TRBJ1-1	TGTGCCAGCAGTTCCCCCGGGACAGGGGGCATCGGAGCTTTCTTT	CASSSPGTGGIGAFF
TRBV11-2	.	.	13	TRBJ2-1	TGTGCCAGCAGCTTAGCGGGGATGAATGAGCAGTTCTTC	CASSLAGMNEQFF
TRBV7-3	.	few	12	TRBJ2-7	TGTGCCAGCAGTCCACAGGGAACCGAGCAGTACTTC	CASSPQGTEQYF
TRBV6-5	.	few	13	TRBJ1-2	TGTGCCAGCCGCCCATTAGCGAAGGATGGCTACACCTTC	CASRPLAKDGYTF
TRBV7-2	TRBD2	.	15	TRBJ2-1	TGTGCCAGCAGCGCCGGACTAGCGGGAGTCAATGAGCAGTTCTTC	CASSAGLAGVNEQFF
TRBV30	TRBD1	.	12	TRBJ1-6	TGTGCCGGAACAGGGGGAGGTTCACCCCTCCACTTT	CAGTGGGSPLHF
TRBV12-3/TRBV12-4	.	.	10	TRBJ2-1	TGTGCCAGCAGTTTCGTAGGGGAGTTCTTC	CASSFVGEFF
TRBV20-1	.	.	13	TRBJ1-1	TGCAGTGCTAGTTTGGGGCTGAACACTGAAGCTTTCTTT	CSASLGLNTEAFF
TRBV2	TRBD1	.	14	TRBJ1-2	TGTGCCGGAACCGGGACAGTGAATAACTATGGCTACACCTTC	CAGTGTVNNYGYTF
TRBV28	.	.	14	TRBJ1-2	TGTGCCAGCAGTTTATTACGGGGTTCCTATGACTACACCTTC	CASSLLRGSYDYTF
TRBV28	.	.	12	TRBJ2-7	TGTGCCAGCAGTTTAGGGCAAGGCGAGCAGTACTTC	CASSLGQGEQYF
TRBV18	.	.	15	TRBJ2-3	TGTGCCAGCTCACCACCGGGGGGTAGCACAGATACGCAGTATTTT	CASSPPGGSTDTQYF
TRBV6-5	TRBD1	once	14	TRBJ2-7	TGTGCCAGCAGTCCGGGACAGGGGGCCCCCAGGCGGTACTTC	CASSPGQGAPRRYF
TRBV28	.	.	15	TRBJ2-7	TGTGCCAGCAGAACAACCCAGGGGTTAGGCTACGAGCAGTACTTC	CASRTTQGLGYEQYF
TRBV5-1	TRBD1	.	15	TRBJ1-2	TGCGCCAGCAGCGCATCAGGGACAGGGGGCCACGGCTACACCTTC	CASSASGTGGHGYTF